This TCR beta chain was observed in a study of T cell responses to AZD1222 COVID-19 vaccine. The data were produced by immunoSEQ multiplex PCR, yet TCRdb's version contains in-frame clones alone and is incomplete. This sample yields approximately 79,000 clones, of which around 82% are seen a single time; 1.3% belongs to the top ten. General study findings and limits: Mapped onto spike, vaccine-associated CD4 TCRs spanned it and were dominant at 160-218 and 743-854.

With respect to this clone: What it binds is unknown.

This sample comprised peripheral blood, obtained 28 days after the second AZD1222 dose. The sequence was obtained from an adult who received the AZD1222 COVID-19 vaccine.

The CDR3 here is CASSFTGYNNEQFF. The CDR3 DNA follows: TGTGCCAGCAGCTTCACAGGGTACAACAATGAGCAGTTCTTC. This chain joins TRBV5-6 and TRBJ2-1, with D perhaps matching TRBD1 (6 bases). V was clipped by 2 bases and J by 5 bases, with 11 bases between them. The germline gives CDR1 SGHDT, CDR2 YYEEEE. The CDR3 is made up of 14 amino acids.